The clone carrying this T cell receptor (beta chain) has ten or more counts. Antigen: not known. CDR3 length: 12 residues. V lost 7 bases and J lost 2, with 7 bases in between. Germline V gene data show CDR1 as MDHEN and CDR2 as SYDVKM. Template input was genomic DNA from bulk tumor (around 640 ng per sample). In surgery, several biopsies were collected from each primary tumor at widely spaced sites. It was patients with untreated, newly diagnosed non-small cell lung cancer who underwent curative surgery. In a multiplex PCR, 32 V and 13 J primers amplified TCR beta CDR3. TCRdb analysed the multiplex PCR reads with MiXCR anew, one entry per CDR3 protein. The table lists roughly 15,000 distinct CDR3 sequences, over 25% of them singletons. This sample stems from a study of immune heterogeneity within non-small cell lung tumors. About the study: Tumor histology was classified as squamous cell carcinoma in several cases, non-squamous carcinoma in around nine and not otherwise specified in 1. Findings of the study overall: Recurrence of identical dominant CDR3 beta clonotypes was observed across tumor sites within a patient, alongside site-unique high-frequency clones.

Material for sequencing was lung tumor tissue. The chain uses TRBV28 and TRBJ2-3, with D possibly matching TRBD2 (5 bases). The receptor was derived from a woman aged 50 to 60 with non-small cell lung cancer. The CDR3 loop is CASKTTTDTQYF. The CDR3 bases are TGTGCCAGCAAGACTACCACAGATACGCAGTATTTT.